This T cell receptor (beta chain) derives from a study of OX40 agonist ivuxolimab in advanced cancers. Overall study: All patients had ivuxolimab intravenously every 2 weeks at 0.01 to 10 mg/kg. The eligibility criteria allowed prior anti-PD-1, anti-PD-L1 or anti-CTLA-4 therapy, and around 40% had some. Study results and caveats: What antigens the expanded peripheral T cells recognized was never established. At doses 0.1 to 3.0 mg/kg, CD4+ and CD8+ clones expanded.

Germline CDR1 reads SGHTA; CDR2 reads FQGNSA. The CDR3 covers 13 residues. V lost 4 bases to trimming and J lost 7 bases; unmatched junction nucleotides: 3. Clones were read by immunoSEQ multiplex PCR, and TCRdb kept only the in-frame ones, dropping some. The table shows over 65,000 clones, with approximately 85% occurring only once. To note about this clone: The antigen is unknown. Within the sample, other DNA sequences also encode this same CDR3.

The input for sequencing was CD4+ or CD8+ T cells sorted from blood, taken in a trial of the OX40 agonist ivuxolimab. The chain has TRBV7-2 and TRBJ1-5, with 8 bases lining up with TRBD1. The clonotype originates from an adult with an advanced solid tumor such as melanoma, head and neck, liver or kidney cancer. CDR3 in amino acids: CASSSGGGQPQHF. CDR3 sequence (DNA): TGTGCCAGCAGCTCAGGGGGCGGGCAGCCCCAGCATTTT. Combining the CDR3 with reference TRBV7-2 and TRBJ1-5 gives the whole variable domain GAGVSQSPSNKVTEKGKDVELRCDPISGHTALYWYRQSLGQGLEFLIYFQGNSAPDKSGLPSDRFSAERTGGSVSTLTIQRTQQEDSAVYLCASSSGGGQPQHFGDGTRLSIL.